The 8 T cell receptor beta chains below all came from one sample that was sequenced in a study of identical twins. MiXCR, applied by TCRdb to the 5' RACE reads, yields one record per CDR3 protein. This table holds about 530,000 distinct CDR3 sequences, 20% to 25% found once. This sample also appeared in a second study, on yellow fever vaccine responses in identical twins.

Specimen: CD4+ T cells sorted from blood. Source of these receptors: a woman between 18 and 29 years old in good health.

The J gene is TRBJ2-1, the V gene TRBV4-2; 9 bases fit TRBD2. V shed 3 bases, J shed 8 bases, and the junction held 8 bases outside the gene matches. Germline values: CDR1 LGHNA, CDR2 YNFKEQ. This CDR3 contains 15 residues. The CDR3 loop is CASSHPAGLAYEQFF. The DNA of the CDR3 is TGTGCCAGCAGCCACCCTGCGGGACTAGCATATGAGCAGTTCTTC.

V and J are TRBV15 and TRBJ2-1, with D unclear. Trimming removed 0 bases from V and 2 bases from J, with 11 bases in between. The germline V gene encodes CDR1 LNHNV and CDR2 YYDKDF (reference sequence). The CDR3 runs 16 residues. CDR3 nucleotides: TGTGCCACCAGCAGAGATCTGTCAGGCGCCTACAATGAGCAGTTCTTC. Encoded protein: CATSRDLSGAYNEQFF.

This clonotype came up a few times. V is TRBV7-8 and J is TRBJ2-1; 9 nucleotides agree with TRBD1. The V gene end was trimmed by 5 bases and the J gene end by 6 bases; junction bases not matched to a gene: 11. CDR1 is SGHVS and CDR2 is FQNEAQ in the germline V gene. The CDR3 runs to 16 residues. CDR3 amino acids: CASSLTGTGSLNEQFF. In DNA, the CDR3 is TGTGCCAGCAGCCTAACCGGGACAGGGTCCCTCAATGAGCAGTTCTTC.

This clonotype showed up just a few times. The chain links TRBV29-1 to TRBJ1-1, with 11 positions matching TRBD1. The CDR3 extends over 14 amino acids. Trimming at V came to 6 bases and at J to 3 bases, leaving 6 bases not matched to a gene. Looked up from germline, CDR1 is SQVTM and CDR2 is ANQGSEA. CDR3 region: CSVFRTGGYTEAFF. The DNA for the CDR3 is TGCAGCGTCTTCAGGACAGGGGGCTACACTGAAGCTTTCTTT.

The V and J genes are TRBV10-3 and TRBJ1-6; no definite D call. V was cut by 1 base and J by 7 bases, with 5 bases left in between. Germline V lookup: CDR1 ENHRY, CDR2 SYGVKD. CDR3 length equals 13 residues. The CDR3 DNA is TGTGCCATCAGTGAGTTCGGGAATTCACCCCTCCACTTT. Translated: CAISEFGNSPLHF.

V and J are TRBV3-1 and TRBJ1-6; TRBD1 aligns across 8 bases. V lost 4 bases to trimming and J lost 7 bases; unmatched junction nucleotides: 6. This CDR3 region has 15 residues. Germline CDR1 LGHDT, CDR2 YNNKEL (reference sequence). Here the CDR3 reads CASSPDRAENSPLHF. The CDR3 DNA is TGTGCCAGCAGCCCGGACAGGGCTGAAAATTCACCCCTCCACTTT.

The chain recombines TRBV11-3 with TRBJ2-2; D is perhaps TRBD1 (8 bases). The CDR3 consists of 16 residues. Germline values: CDR1 SGHNT, CDR2 YENEEA. Between the trimmed V and J ends, which lost 5 bases and 5 bases, there was a span of 18 bases. CDR3 DNA: TGTGCCAGCAGCCCCCGGACAGGGAGGGTTACCGGGGAGCTGTTTTTT. Amino acid sequence: CASSPRTGRVTGELFF.

The chain employs TRBV12-3 or TRBV12-4 and TRBJ2-2, with D perhaps matching TRBD1 (5 bases). The CDR3 sequence is 16 residues long. V lost 5 bases and J 2 bases, leaving 15 bases between the germline ends. This CDR3 reads CASSPFATVNTGELFF. The CDR3 DNA is TGTGCCAGCAGTCCGTTCGCGACAGTTAACACCGGGGAGCTGTTTTTT.